This entry is about one T cell receptor beta chain. The trim removed 5 bases at V and 0 bases at J, leaving 21 bases unmatched. Germline CDR1 and CDR2: SGHVS and FQNEAQ. CDR3 length: 21 residues. The data stem from a study of control samples from healthy donors and cancer patients. The repertoire was sequenced with immunoSEQ multiplex PCR; TCRdb's copy has only in-frame clones and lacks some. The sample yields 150,000 to 200,000 clones, almost 90% seen once. V usage is TRBV7-8 and J usage is TRBJ1-5, with 8 bases that match TRBD1. This TCR was sampled from a woman between 25 and 40 years old in good health. Specimen: blood. The CDR3 loop is CASSARQGPRDAAYSNQPQHF. The CDR3 DNA reads TGTGCCAGCAGCGCACGACAGGGGCCGCGCGATGCTGCTTATAGCAATCAGCCCCAGCATTTT.